The 10 T cell receptor beta chains below come from one sample, sequenced in a study of T cells in Graves' hyperthyroidism and ophthalmopathy. RNA transcripts gave rise to amplified TCR beta CDR3 regions. When the TCR CDR3 underwent first-round RT-PCR, the HTBI primer set was used. From the multiplex PCR reads, TCRdb called clonotypes with MiXCR, one entry per CDR3 protein. The sample lists 500,000 or so distinct CDR3 sequences; roughly 18% were seen once. The specimen was blood. The receptors stem from a woman younger than 30 with Graves' ophthalmopathy.

This clonotype was detected a few times. V usage is TRBV6-1 and J usage is TRBJ1-5, with D unclear. Trimming left V 6 bases short and J 2 bases short, with 11 bases between. The CDR3 sequence is 14 residues long. Germline CDR1 and CDR2: MNHNS and SASEGT. The CDR3 spells CASRPDRGNQPQHF. In DNA, the CDR3 is TGTGCCAGCAGACCGGACCGAGGCAATCAGCCCCAGCATTTT.

This clonotype appeared a single time. The chain joins TRBV12-3 or TRBV12-4 to TRBJ1-6; a weak D match, TRBD1 (6 bases). The V and J ends lost 6 bases and 0 bases respectively, with 15 bases between them. The CDR3 contains 17 residues. The CDR3 spells CASRRDKFSSYNSPLHF. The CDR3 DNA is TGTGCCAGCAGAAGGGACAAGTTTAGCTCCTATAATTCACCCCTCCACTTT.

This clonotype has a count of ten or more. The chain recombines TRBV12-3 or TRBV12-4 with TRBJ1-2, with a weak D call TRBD1 (5 bases). V lost 6 bases, J lost 6 bases, and 11 bases lay in between. The CDR3 consists of 12 residues. The CDR3: CASSGTRHGYTF. In DNA, the CDR3 is TGTGCCAGCAGCGGGACCCGGCATGGCTACACCTTC.

This clonotype was observed at least ten times. This chain connects TRBV27 to TRBJ1-1; the D is unclear. CDR3 length equals 13 residues. Looked up from germline, CDR1 is MNHEY and CDR2 is SMNVEV (reference sequence). V lost 4 bases, J lost 2 bases, and 8 bases lay in between. The CDR3 here is CASSSDANTEAFF. The CDR3 DNA is TGTGCCAGCAGTTCCGACGCTAACACTGAAGCTTTCTTT.

This clonotype was detected many times. The rearrangement links TRBV27 to TRBJ2-7; the D gene is possibly TRBD2 (6 bases). CDR1 and CDR2 from the germline V gene are MNHEY and SMNVEV (reference sequence). The germline V and J ends were trimmed by 6 bases and 2 bases, with 14 bases remaining between them. The CDR3 runs to 14 residues. CDR3 DNA sequence: TGTGCCAGCAGCCTCCGGGACTCGGCCTACGAGCAGTACTTC. Translated: CASSLRDSAYEQYF.

The V and J genes are TRBV13 and TRBJ1-1, with no clear D. The germline gives CDR1 PRHDT, CDR2 FYEKMQ (reference sequence). This CDR3 comprises 17 residues. Trimming took 5 bases from V and 0 from J, leaving 19 bases between them. CDR3 protein: CASSARAPRNMNTEAFF. The CDR3, as DNA: TGTGCCAGCAGCGCCCGGGCCCCTAGGAACATGAACACTGAAGCTTTCTTT.

This clonotype was picked up a small number of times. The genes are TRBV6-5 and TRBJ2-1; no reliable D call. The CDR3 spans 17 residues. Germline CDR1 reads MNHEY; CDR2 reads SVGAGI. The V end was cut by 0 bases, the J end by 4 bases, with 16 bases between. This CDR3 is CASSYSIGLTHYNEQFF. As DNA, the CDR3 is TGTGCCAGCAGTTACTCTATAGGCCTCACCCATTACAATGAGCAGTTCTTC.

The rearrangement joins TRBV3-1 to TRBJ2-1, with 8 positions matching TRBD1. The CDR3 consists of 20 residues. Germline assignment: CDR1 LGHDT and CDR2 YNNKEL (reference sequence). V lost 2 bases, J lost 0 bases, and 15 bases stayed unmatched. In DNA form, the CDR3 reads TGTGCCAGCAGCCAATCCTTCGTCGGGACAGGTATTGACTCCTACAATGAGCAGTTCTTC. This codes for CASSQSFVGTGIDSYNEQFF.

The gene calls are TRBV9 and TRBJ2-3; no firm D call. This CDR3 comprises 15 residues. The germline gives CDR1 SGDLS, CDR2 YYNGEE. Trimming pared 4 bases from V and 2 bases from J, leaving 14 bases between. The CDR3 DNA reads TGTGCCAGCAGCCCTCCACGGAACCCCACAGATACGCAGTATTTT. This sequence encodes CASSPPRNPTDTQYF.

This clonotype showed up just a few times. The CDR3 bases are TGCAGTGCTCGCCCCGGTGGTACTAGCGGGTACAATGAGCAGTTCTTC. Its translation: CSARPGGTSGYNEQFF. The chain couples TRBV20-1 to TRBJ2-1; the match to TRBD2 covers 9 bases. CDR1 DFQATT and CDR2 SNEGSKA come from the germline V gene (reference sequence). V trimming: 5 bases; J trimming: 4 bases; junction bases outside the gene matches: 12. The CDR3 runs to 16 residues.